These T cell receptor beta chains were read from a single sample in a study of T cell responses to AZD1222 COVID-19 vaccine. The method was immunoSEQ multiplex PCR; TCRdb's version includes in-frame clones alone and lacks a portion of them. The sample consists of under 200,000 clones, 88% of them appearing once. The sample consisted of peripheral blood, taken 28 days after the second AZD1222 dose. The origin of the receptors is an adult who received the AZD1222 COVID-19 vaccine. Each CDR3 is given without its conserved first and last residue. Size tells how often a clone was seen (once, few, many) or the class of an expanded clone, and some rows leave it out.

NA	TRBV7-8	TRBJ2-1	ASRQTGGNEQF
once	TRBV6-6	TRBJ1-1	ASSYLATTTEAF
NA	TRBV12-3/TRBV12-4	TRBJ2-7	ASAGQGSYEQY
many	TRBV29-1	TRBJ2-3	SVEVSGTGETDTQY
NA	TRBV4-3	TRBJ2-7	ASSADRGLYEQY
few	TRBV5-5	TRBJ2-7	ASSRVGDTPYEQY
once	TRBV7-9	TRBJ2-5	ASSSRRQEQETQY
NA	TRBV6-4	TRBJ2-1	ASRKGTAPTDEQF
few	TRBV28	TRBJ1-4	ASSPLGQGGEKLF
NA	TRBV7-2	TRBJ2-3	ASSLIPRLADTDTQY
NA	TRBV7-6	TRBJ2-1	ASSLGTGVYEQF
NA	TRBV7-9	TRBJ2-7	ASSFRLAGSSYEQY
few	TRBV4-2	TRBJ1-4	ASSPTGGSEKLF
NA	TRBV12-1	TRBJ2-7	ASSGVLEQY
NA	TRBV6-6	TRBJ2-7	ASSPLPPGTSGIREQY
few	TRBV27	TRBJ1-1	ASRVEVKAF
NA	TRBV14	TRBJ1-2	ASSQDYGGTGRGYT
NA	TRBV2	TRBJ1-5	ASSQGDNQPQH
NA	TRBV18	TRBJ2-3	ASSPPELYTDTQY
NA	TRBV27	TRBJ1-3	ASSFGQGAGNTIY
NA	TRBV3-1/TRBV3-2	TRBJ2-1	ASSHQDRYNEQF
once	TRBV11-2	TRBJ1-1	ASSLWIDEAF
NA	TRBV3-1/TRBV3-2	TRBJ2-7	ASSQRAGIYEQY
NA	TRBV5-1	TRBJ2-1	ASSLRATPGLIREQF
NA	TRBV30	TRBJ2-7	AWSERLATPYEQY
NA	TRBV5-6	TRBJ2-7	ASSPTDSSYEQY
NA	TRBV2	TRBJ2-7	ASSAGAGAAYEQY
NA	TRBV4-2	TRBJ2-7	ASSRERGHEQY
NA	TRBV6-2/TRBV6-3	TRBJ2-7	ASSDGYEQY
NA	TRBV5-4	TRBJ2-1	ASSRGMGAGLSSANNEQF
NA	TRBV7-3	TRBJ2-5	ASSSGQQETQY
NA	TRBV7-9	TRBJ2-2	ASSPAGPDTGELF
few	TRBV5-4	TRBJ2-7	ASSLPGQGTYEQY
NA	TRBV28	TRBJ1-4	ASSLWEGKFTANEKLF